These 21 T cell receptor beta chains were sequenced from one sample in a study of cytomegalovirus exposure and HLA in healthy donors. The PCR employed 60 Vbeta primers together with 13 Jbeta primers. The method was immunoSEQ multiplex PCR; TCRdb's version includes in-frame clones alone and lacks a portion of them. Among about 120,000 clones listed, over 60% were seen once. The sequenced material came from PBMCs. The receptors shown here come from a female donor in good health and CMV-seronegative.

The chain uses TRBV7-9 and TRBJ2-3; TRBD1 might be the D (6 bases). V was shortened by 3 bases and J by 4 bases, with 11 bases between the two germline ends. The CDR3 covers 14 residues. In germline, CDR1 is SEHNR, CDR2 FQNEAQ (reference sequence). In nucleotides, the CDR3 is TGTGCCAGCAGCTTTCAGGGGATGGCAGATACGCAGTATTTT. Translation: CASSFQGMADTQYF.

This clone was observed a handful of times. The chain uses TRBV10-1 and TRBJ2-7, with 8 bases aligning to TRBD1. This CDR3 has 16 residues. With V trimmed by 2 bases and J by 2 bases, 8 bases remained unmatched. Germline V gene sequence: CDR1 WNHNN, CDR2 SYGVQD (reference sequence). CDR3 bases: TGCGCCAGCAGTGAGAATGGAGTACAGGGGGCCTACGAGCAGTACTTC. Translation gives CASSENGVQGAYEQYF.

The chain joins TRBV7-9 to TRBJ2-3, with D hard to call. CDR3 length: 15 amino acids. Trimming removed 1 base from V and 0 bases from J, with 8 bases in between. In germline, CDR1 is SEHNR, CDR2 FQNEAQ (reference sequence). In DNA form, the CDR3 reads TGTGCCAGCAGCTTAGGGCAGACTAGCACAGATACGCAGTATTTT. Translation gives CASSLGQTSTDTQYF.

This clone has only a few counts. The chain couples TRBV19 to TRBJ2-2; TRBD1 matches at 9 bases. Trimming at V came to 5 bases and at J to 3 bases, leaving 4 bases not matched to a gene. The germline CDR1 and CDR2 sequences are LNHDA and SQIVND (reference sequence). This CDR3 is built from 15 residues. The CDR3 sequence is CASSPRDRDTGELFF. In DNA, the CDR3 is TGTGCCAGTAGTCCTCGGGACAGGGACACCGGGGAGCTGTTTTTT. Supplemented by reference TRBV19 and TRBJ2-2, the full variable domain reads DGGITQSPKYLFRKEGQNVTLSCEQNLNHDAMYWYRQDPGQGLRLIYYSQIVNDFQKGDIAEGYSVSREKKESFPLTVTSAQKNPTAFYLCASSPRDRDTGELFFGEGSRLTVL.

This rearrangement joins TRBV27 to TRBJ2-1; TRBD2 matches at 14 bases. From germline, CDR1 is MNHEY and CDR2 SMNVEV (reference sequence). V lost 6 bases, J lost 0 bases, and 4 bases stayed unmatched. This CDR3 comprises 17 residues. The CDR3 here is CASRGLAGESSYNEQFF. For the CDR3, the DNA is TGTGCCAGCAGGGGACTAGCGGGGGAGAGCTCCTACAATGAGCAGTTCTTC.

To note about this clone: The same CDR3 is also encoded by other DNA sequences in this sample. The chain couples TRBV4-1 to TRBJ2-7; 8 bases line up with TRBD2. With 7 bases clipped from V and 5 bases from J, the junction kept 13 bases outside the gene matches. In germline, CDR1 is MGHRA, CDR2 YSYEKL. The CDR3 consists of 15 residues. CDR3 amino acids: CASTPGLAVEDEQYF. In DNA, the CDR3 is TGCGCCAGCACCCCCGGACTAGCCGTTGAGGACGAGCAGTACTTC.

This chain uses TRBV6-1 with TRBJ1-5; 7 bases match TRBD1. The CDR3 totals 15 residues. The V gene end was trimmed by 5 bases and the J gene end by 5 bases; junction bases not matched to a gene: 9. CDR1 MNHNS and CDR2 SASEGT come from the germline V gene. As DNA, the CDR3 is TGTGCCAGCAGTCGAAGACAGGGAGCGGATCAGCCCCAGCATTTT. It is translated as CASSRRQGADQPQHF.

The V and J genes are TRBV18 and TRBJ1-5; maybe TRBD1 (5 bases). Trimming took 3 bases from V and 4 from J, leaving 10 bases between them. Germline values: CDR1 KGHSH, CDR2 LQKENI. The CDR3 has 14 amino acids. CDR3 loop: CASSPGRGNQPQHF. The CDR3 nucleotides are TGTGCCAGCTCACCTGGGAGGGGAAATCAGCCCCAGCATTTT.

The chain carries TRBV5-4 and TRBJ2-3, with D hard to call. V shed 4 bases and J shed 6 bases, with 9 bases lying between them. The CDR3 consists of 12 residues. Looked up from germline, CDR1 is SGHNT and CDR2 is YYREEE (reference sequence). The CDR3 DNA sequence: TGTGCCAGCAGCCAATCGAGGGATACGCAGTATTTT. The encoded protein is CASSQSRDTQYF.

The chain joins TRBV4-2 to TRBJ1-2; D remains unclear. CDR3 length: 12 residues. Trimming took 5 bases from V and 8 from J, leaving 12 bases between them. Germline V gene lookup returns CDR1 LGHNA and CDR2 YNFKEQ. The chain's CDR3 is CASSLRPEGYTF. In nucleotides, the CDR3 is TGTGCCAGCAGCTTGAGGCCGGAGGGCTACACCTTC.

The chain employs TRBV18 and TRBJ1-1; D is possibly TRBD1 (5 bases). V shed 1 base and J shed 7 bases, with 13 bases lying between them. There are 14 residues in the CDR3. Per germline, CDR1 KGHSH and CDR2 LQKENI. The CDR3 DNA reads as TGTGCCAGCTCACCACGTAGGGGTGGGCTTGAAGCTTTCTTT. Translation gives CASSPRRGGLEAFF.

The V call is TRBV30, the J call TRBJ2-5; TRBD2 agrees at 10 bases. CDR1 GTSNPN and CDR2 SVGIG come from the germline V gene (reference sequence). CDR3 length: 16 residues. V lost 1 base, J lost 4 bases, and 9 bases stayed unmatched. The CDR3 bases are TGTGCCTGGAGTGGTCTAGCGGGGGCCGTGCGAGAGACCCAGTACTTC. Protein: CAWSGLAGAVRETQYF. Combining the CDR3 with reference TRBV30 and TRBJ2-5 gives the whole variable domain SQTIHQWPATLVQPVGSPLSLECTVEGTSNPNLYWYRQAAGRGLQLLFYSVGIGQISSEVPQNLSASRPQDRQFILSSKKLLLSDSGFYLCAWSGLAGAVRETQYFGPGTRLLVL.

The chain employs TRBV6-1 and TRBJ1-1, with a possible D match to TRBD1 (6 bases). Trimming took off 7 bases at V and 5 bases at J, with 11 bases between the two ends. This CDR3 spans 12 amino acids. The germline gives CDR1 MNHNS, CDR2 SASEGT. The CDR3 here is CASIFTGTEAFF. The CDR3 bases are TGTGCCAGCATTTTCACAGGGACTGAAGCTTTCTTT.

The chain recombines TRBV4-2 with TRBJ2-3; 7 bases map to TRBD2. In germline, CDR1 is LGHNA, CDR2 YNFKEQ. The CDR3 is 15 amino acids. The junction had 6 bases not matched to a gene; V was cut back by 0 bases and J by 6 bases. The chain's CDR3 is CASSQDPGLQDTQYF. Written as DNA, the CDR3 is TGTGCCAGCAGCCAAGATCCGGGACTACAGGATACGCAGTATTTT.

The chain couples TRBV19 to TRBJ2-1; tentative D call: TRBD2 (6 bases). This CDR3 contains 13 residues. The V gene lost 4 bases and the J gene lost 13 bases, with 17 bases spanning the gap. Germline-derived CDR1 and CDR2 are LNHDA and SQIVND (reference sequence). The CDR3 spells CASSSLRSGEQFF. The CDR3 nucleotides are TGTGCCAGTAGTAGCTTGCGGTCGGGGGAACAGTTCTTC.

The V and J genes are TRBV30 and TRBJ1-5; TRBD1 is a possible D gene (6 bases). The CDR3 is made up of 14 amino acids. V was cut by 7 bases and J by 7 bases, with 20 bases left in between. Germline V gene lookup returns CDR1 GTSNPN and CDR2 SVGIG (reference sequence). The CDR3 region has the DNA TGTGCCTACGCTAATACAGGGATTAAGCAGCCCCAGCATTTT. This codes for CAYANTGIKQPQHF.

This chain connects TRBV5-1 to TRBJ2-5, with 8 bases that match TRBD2. CDR1 and CDR2 from the germline V gene are SGHRS and YFSETQ. This CDR3 region has 19 residues. V was clipped by 1 base and J by 0 bases; unmatched bases: 14. DNA for the CDR3: TGCGCCAGCAGCTTGCAGCCAGCGGGGGACGACCCCGACCAAGAGACCCAGTACTTC. It translates to CASSLQPAGDDPDQETQYF. The full variable domain, rest sourced from reference TRBV5-1 and TRBJ2-5, is KAGVTQTPRYLIKTRGQQVTLSCSPISGHRSVSWYQQTPGQGLQFLFEYFSETQRNKGNFPGRFSGRQFSNSRSEMNVSTLELGDSALYLCASSLQPAGDDPDQETQYFGPGTRLLVL.

This clone was seen more than once but under ten times. The chain is built from TRBV7-2 and TRBJ1-1, with D uncertain. With 2 bases removed from V and 3 bases from J, the gap between germline ends came to 16 bases. The length of the CDR3 is 16 residues. Germline V gene lookup returns CDR1 SGHTA and CDR2 FQGNSA. The CDR3 DNA sequence: TGTGCCAGCAGCTTAAGTAGTCGGACTAGCGACACTGAAGCTTTCTTT. Its translation is CASSLSSRTSDTEAFF.

The rearrangement links TRBV4-3 to TRBJ1-3; D unresolved. V was shortened by 2 bases and J by 2 bases, with 10 bases between the two germline ends. Germline V CDR1 and CDR2: LGHNA, YSLEER. The CDR3 length is 15 residues. Written as DNA, the CDR3 is TGCGCCAGCAGCCAAACCCACACCCCTGGAAACACCATATATTTT. Protein product: CASSQTHTPGNTIYF.

This clone was detected a few times. This chain uses TRBV4-3 with TRBJ1-1, with 8 bases that match TRBD1. Germline V gene sequence: CDR1 LGHNA, CDR2 YSLEER. Trimming took 0 bases from V and 5 from J; bases not matched to a gene: 2. The CDR3 sequence is 14 residues long. CDR3 loop: CASSQEDRVTEAFF. CDR3 DNA: TGCGCCAGCAGCCAAGAGGACAGGGTAACTGAAGCTTTCTTT.

V usage is TRBV13 and J usage is TRBJ1-2, with 7 bases matching TRBD1. J gave up 4 bases and V 2 bases, and 7 bases lay outside the gene matches. The germline V gene encodes CDR1 PRHDT and CDR2 FYEKMQ (reference sequence). The CDR3 contains 15 residues. The chain's CDR3 is CASSLLQGDPYGYTF. The CDR3 region has the DNA TGTGCCAGCAGCTTACTCCAGGGGGATCCCTATGGCTACACCTTC. Full variable domain (outside the CDR3, taken from reference TRBV13 and TRBJ1-2): AAGVIQSPRHLIKEKRETATLKCYPIPRHDTVYWYQQGPGQDPQFLISFYEKMQSDKGSIPDRFSAQQFSDYHSELNMSSLELGDSALYFCASSLLQGDPYGYTFGSGTRLTVV.